A single T cell receptor beta chain is shown here with its context. The antigen is not known. The data belong to a study of type 1 regulatory T cells. Study-level points and caveats: Tr1 cells had a more restricted TCR repertoire than non-Tr1 cells.

TCRdb analysed the reads with MiXCR anew, one entry per CDR3 protein. The sample lists under 85,000 distinct CDR3 sequences, approximately 50% occurring once. The germline V gene has CDR1 MNHNS and CDR2 SASEGT. With 4 bases removed from V and 9 bases from J, the gap between germline ends came to 13 bases. This CDR3 has 14 amino acids. J is TRBJ1-6 and V is TRBV6-1; a possible D gene is TRBD1 (6 bases). The specimen sequenced was cultured non-Tr1 T cells, either the whole culture or a sorted T cell fraction (not recorded which). This clonotype was obtained from a human donor in good health. The CDR3 region is CASSAGGRSSPLHF. CDR3 sequence (DNA): TGTGCCAGCAGTGCGGGGGGGCGAAGTTCACCCCTCCACTTT.